Sequencing of this T cell receptor beta chain was carried out in a study of shared clonotypes between healthy human individuals. Study conclusions and caveats: Unshared clonotypes carried lower generation probabilities than those common to all four donors.

CD45RO-negative, CCR7-positively selected cells formed the naive CD8 fraction, excluding terminally differentiated effector memory CD45RA+ cells. Losses at the gene ends were 10 bases for V and 0 bases for J; bases not matched to a gene: 20. The CDR3 consists of 19 residues. Germline loops: CDR1 LNHDA, CDR2 SQIVND (reference sequence). Here immunoSEQ multiplex PCR was the method, and the copy in TCRdb shows in-frame clones only, minus some. Of hundreds of thousands of clones in the sample, about 96% are singletons; the top ten hold about 0.12%. Concerning this clone itself: Its antigen is unidentified.

The V and J genes are TRBV19 and TRBJ2-1; 8 nucleotides align to TRBD2. Sequencing used naive CD8+ T cells sorted from blood. The clonotype comes from a woman in her twenties or thirties in good health. In DNA form, the CDR3 reads TGTGCCACCCTGGGGGATCCTAGCGGGTCCGCGAGCTCCTACAATGAGCAGTTCTTC. Its translation: CATLGDPSGSASSYNEQFF.